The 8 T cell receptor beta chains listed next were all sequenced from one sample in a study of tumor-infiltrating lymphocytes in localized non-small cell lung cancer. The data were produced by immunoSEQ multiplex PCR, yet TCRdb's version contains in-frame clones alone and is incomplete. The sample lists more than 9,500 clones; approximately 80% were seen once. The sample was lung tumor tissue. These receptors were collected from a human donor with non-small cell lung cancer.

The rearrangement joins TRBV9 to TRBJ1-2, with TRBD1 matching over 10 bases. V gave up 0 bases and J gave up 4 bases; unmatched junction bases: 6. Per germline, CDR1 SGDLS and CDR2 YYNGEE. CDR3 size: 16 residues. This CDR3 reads CASSVGRTGGFYGYTF. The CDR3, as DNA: TGTGCCAGCAGCGTAGGGCGGACAGGGGGGTTCTATGGCTACACCTTC.

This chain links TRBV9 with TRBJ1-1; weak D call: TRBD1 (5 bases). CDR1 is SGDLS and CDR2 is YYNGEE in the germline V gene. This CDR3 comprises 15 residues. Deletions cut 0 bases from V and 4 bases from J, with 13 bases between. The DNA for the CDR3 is TGTGCCAGCAGCGTAGGGGCAGGGAGTCGCACTGAAGCTTTCTTT. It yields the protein CASSVGAGSRTEAFF.

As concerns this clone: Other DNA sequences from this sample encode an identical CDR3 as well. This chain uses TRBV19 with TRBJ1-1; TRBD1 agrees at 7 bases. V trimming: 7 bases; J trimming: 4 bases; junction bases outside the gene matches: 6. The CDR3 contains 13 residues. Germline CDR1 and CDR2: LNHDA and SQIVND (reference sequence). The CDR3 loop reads CASIEQGSTEAFF. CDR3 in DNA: TGTGCCAGTATAGAACAGGGGAGCACTGAAGCTTTCTTT. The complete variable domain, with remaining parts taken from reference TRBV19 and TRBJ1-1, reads DGGITQSPKYLFRKEGQNVTLSCEQNLNHDAMYWYRQDPGQGLRLIYYSQIVNDFQKGDIAEGYSVSREKKESFPLTVTSAQKNPTAFYLCASIEQGSTEAFFGQGTRLTVV.

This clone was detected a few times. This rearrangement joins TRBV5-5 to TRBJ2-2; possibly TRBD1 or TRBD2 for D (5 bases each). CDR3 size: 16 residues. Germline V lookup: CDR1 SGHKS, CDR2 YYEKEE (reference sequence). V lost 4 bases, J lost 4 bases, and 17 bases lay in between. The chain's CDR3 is CASSPAPGRGTGELFF. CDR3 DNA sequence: TGTGCCAGCAGCCCAGCCCCAGGGAGAGGCACCGGGGAGCTGTTTTTT.

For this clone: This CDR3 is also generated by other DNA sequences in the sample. The CDR3 region has the DNA TGCGCCAGCAGTCGGGACAGTGAAGCTTTCTTT. It codes for CASSRDSEAFF. The chain carries TRBV10-1 and TRBJ1-1; TRBD1 matches 7 bases. The CDR3 has 11 amino acids. From germline, CDR1 is WNHNN and CDR2 SYGVQD (reference sequence). J lost 7 bases, V lost 5 bases, and 1 base had no gene match.

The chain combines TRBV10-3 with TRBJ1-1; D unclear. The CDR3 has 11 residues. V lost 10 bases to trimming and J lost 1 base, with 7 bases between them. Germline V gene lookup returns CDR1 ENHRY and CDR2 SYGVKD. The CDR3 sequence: CATRGNTEAFF. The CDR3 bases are TGTGCCACCCGGGGGAACACTGAAGCTTTCTTT.

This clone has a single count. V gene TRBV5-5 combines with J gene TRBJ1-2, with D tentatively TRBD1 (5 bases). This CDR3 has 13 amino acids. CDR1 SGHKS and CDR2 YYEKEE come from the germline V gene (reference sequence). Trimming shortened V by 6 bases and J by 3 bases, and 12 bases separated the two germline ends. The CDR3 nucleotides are TGTGCCAGCACACTCGGGGCTTACTATGGCTACACCTTC. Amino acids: CASTLGAYYGYTF. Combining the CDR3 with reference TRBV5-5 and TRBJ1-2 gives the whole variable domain DAGVTQSPTHLIKTRGQQVTLRCSPISGHKSVSWYQQVLGQGPQFIFQYYEKEERGRGNFPDRFSARQFPNYSSELNVNALLLGDSALYLCASTLGAYYGYTFGSGTRLTVV.

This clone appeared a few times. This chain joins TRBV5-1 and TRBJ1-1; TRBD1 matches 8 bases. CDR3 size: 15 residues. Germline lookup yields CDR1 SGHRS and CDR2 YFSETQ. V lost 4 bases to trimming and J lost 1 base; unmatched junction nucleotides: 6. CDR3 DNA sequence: TGCGCCAGCAGCACCGGACAGGGTTCGAACACTGAAGCTTTCTTT. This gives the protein CASSTGQGSNTEAFF.